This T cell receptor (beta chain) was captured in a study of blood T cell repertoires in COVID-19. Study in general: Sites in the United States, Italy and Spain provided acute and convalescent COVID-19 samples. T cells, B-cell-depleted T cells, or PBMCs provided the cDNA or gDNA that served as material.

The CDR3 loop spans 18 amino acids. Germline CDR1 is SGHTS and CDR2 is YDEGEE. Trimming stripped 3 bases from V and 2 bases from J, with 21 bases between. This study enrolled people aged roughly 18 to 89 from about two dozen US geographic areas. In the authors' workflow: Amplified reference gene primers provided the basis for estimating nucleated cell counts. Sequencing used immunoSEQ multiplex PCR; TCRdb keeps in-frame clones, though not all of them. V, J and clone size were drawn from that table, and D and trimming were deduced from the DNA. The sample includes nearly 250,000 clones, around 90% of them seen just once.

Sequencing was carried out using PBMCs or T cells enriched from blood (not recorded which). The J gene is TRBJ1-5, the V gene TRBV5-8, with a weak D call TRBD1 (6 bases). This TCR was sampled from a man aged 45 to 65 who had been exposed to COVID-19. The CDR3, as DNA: TGTGCCAGCAGCTCCACGTTTGGGGCAGGGGTGGGCAATCAGCCCCAGCATTTT. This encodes CASSSTFGAGVGNQPQHF.